Below are 2 T cell receptor beta chains sequenced from a single sample in a study of T cell responses to AZD1222 COVID-19 vaccine. Only in-frame clones appear in the TCRdb table, and some are missing; sequencing was by immunoSEQ multiplex PCR. Of 100,000 to 150,000 clones in the sample, 75% to 90% were seen once. The sample in question was peripheral blood, obtained on day 0 of AZD1222 vaccination. Receptors were obtained from an adult in good health.

J is TRBJ1-5 and V is TRBV7-2; D perhaps matches TRBD1 (6 bases). The ends were cut back, 0 bases at V and 3 bases at J, with 12 bases in the middle. CDR3 size: 16 residues. The germline CDR1 and CDR2 sequences are SGHTA and FQGNSA. The CDR3 bases are TGTGCCAGCAGCTTAGCCGTAGACAGGCCCAATCAGCCCCAGCATTTT. Residues: CASSLAVDRPNQPQHF.

The chain links TRBV7-9 to TRBJ1-2, with D maybe TRBD1 (6 bases). The CDR3 sequence is 12 residues long. V shed 3 bases and J shed 6 bases, with 8 bases lying between them. The germline V gene encodes CDR1 SEHNR and CDR2 FQNEAQ (reference sequence). The chain's CDR3 is CASSFTGNGYTF. The CDR3 coding sequence is TGTGCCAGCAGCTTTACAGGGAATGGCTACACCTTC.